In this sample, the clone carrying this T cell receptor (beta chain) turned up a few times. Antigen: not known. V shed 4 bases, J shed 0 bases, and the junction held 4 bases outside the gene matches. Germline V gene lookup returns CDR1 SGHRS and CDR2 YFSETQ. This CDR3 is built from 15 residues. After constant-region reverse-primer amplification, full-length variable regions underwent semi-nested PCR with Nested Universal Primer A. TCRdb itself ran the 5' RACE reads through MiXCR, one entry per CDR3 protein. Of 35,000 to 50,000 distinct CDR3 sequences listed, about a fifth are singletons. Whole-study results and caveats: Greatest tumor Treg TCR overlap was with tumor naive CD4+ cells. The TCR gene usage of tumor memory CD4+ T cells clustered together with blood and lymph node memory CD4+ cells and with lymph node naive CD4+ cells.

Tregs were sorted as CD4+CD25+CD127-/low cells. The sequenced material came from Tregs sorted from a lymph node. This sequence originates from a female donor with breast cancer. The chain recombines TRBV5-1 with TRBJ1-5; the match to TRBD1 covers 7 bases. The DNA of the CDR3 is TGCGCCAGCAGCGCCGGGACAGATAGCAATCAGCCCCAGCATTTT. Residues: CASSAGTDSNQPQHF.